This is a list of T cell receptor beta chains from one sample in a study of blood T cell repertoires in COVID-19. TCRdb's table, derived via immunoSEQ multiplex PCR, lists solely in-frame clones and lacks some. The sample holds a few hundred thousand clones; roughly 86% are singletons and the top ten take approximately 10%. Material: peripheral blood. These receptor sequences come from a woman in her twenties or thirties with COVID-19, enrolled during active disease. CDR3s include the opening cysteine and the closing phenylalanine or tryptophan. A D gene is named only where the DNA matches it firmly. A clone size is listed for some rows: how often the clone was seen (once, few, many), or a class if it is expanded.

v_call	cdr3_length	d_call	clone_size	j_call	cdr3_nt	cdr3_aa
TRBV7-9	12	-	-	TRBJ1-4	TGTGCCAGCAGCTTAGGCGAACGAAAACTGTTTTTT	CASSLGERKLFF
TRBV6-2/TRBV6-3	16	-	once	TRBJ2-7	TGTGCCAGCAGTTACTCGATTGACAGACCTTTATACGAGCAGTACTTC	CASSYSIDRPLYEQYF
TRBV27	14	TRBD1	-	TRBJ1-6	TGTGCCAGCAGTTTCGGGCAGGGGGAATCACCCCTCCACTTT	CASSFGQGESPLHF
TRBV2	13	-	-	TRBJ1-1	TGTGCCTGCCACTGGACAGCGAACACTGAAGCTTTCTTT	CACHWTANTEAFF
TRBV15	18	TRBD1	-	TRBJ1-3	TGTGCCACCAGCAGACCCAGACCGGGACAGCGCTCTGGAAACACCATATATTTT	CATSRPRPGQRSGNTIYF
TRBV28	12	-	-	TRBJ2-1	TGTGCCAGCAGTTTAGCCCGACTAGAGCAGTTCTTC	CASSLARLEQFF
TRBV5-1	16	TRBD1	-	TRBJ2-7	TGCGCCAGCAGCTTGGGGGAGCCAGGGGGCGCGGGCGAGCAGTACTTC	CASSLGEPGGAGEQYF
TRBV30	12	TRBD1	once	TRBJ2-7	TGTGCCTGGGCCCAGGGGGCCGACGAGCAGTACTTC	CAWAQGADEQYF
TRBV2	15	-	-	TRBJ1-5	TGTGCCAGCTGCCGGACAGCAAATAGCAATCAGCCCCAGCATTTT	CASCRTANSNQPQHF
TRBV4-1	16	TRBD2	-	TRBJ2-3	TGCGCCAGCAGCCAAGAAAGGGCTAGCGGGACAGATACGCAGTATTTT	CASSQERASGTDTQYF
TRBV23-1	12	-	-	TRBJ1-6	TGCGCCAGCAGTCCACAGAACCTTAACCTCCACTTT	CASSPQNLNLHF
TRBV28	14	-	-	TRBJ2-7	TGTGCCAGCAGTACCCGGACAGATATTTACGAGCAGTACTTC	CASSTRTDIYEQYF
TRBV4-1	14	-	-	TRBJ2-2	TGCGCCAGCAGCCCCAGACTTCCAACCGGGGAGCTGTTTTTT	CASSPRLPTGELFF
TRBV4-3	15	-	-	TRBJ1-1	TGCGCCAGCAGCGAAGGGGTAGCCGCGAACACTGAAGCTTTCTTT	CASSEGVAANTEAFF
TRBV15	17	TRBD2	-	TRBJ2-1	TGTGCCACCAGCAGAGAGAAAGGACTAGCGGGTTACAATGAGCAGTTCTTC	CATSREKGLAGYNEQFF
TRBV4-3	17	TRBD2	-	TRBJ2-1	TGCGCCAGCAGCCAAGCCCCACTAGCGGGAGGGCTTAATGAGCAGTTCTTC	CASSQAPLAGGLNEQFF
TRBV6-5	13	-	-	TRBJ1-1	TGTGCCAGCAACCGCAGGGGGAACACTGAAGCTTTCTTT	CASNRRGNTEAFF
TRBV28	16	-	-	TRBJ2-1	TGTGCCAGCAGTGCCTTGGGGCCTGGGCAATACAATGAGCAGTTCTTC	CASSALGPGQYNEQFF
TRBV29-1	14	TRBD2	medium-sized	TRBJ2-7	TGCAGCGTGGGCGGCGGTAGCGGGGTGGACGAGCAGTACTTC	CSVGGGSGVDEQYF
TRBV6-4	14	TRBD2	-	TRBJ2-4	TGTGCCAGCAGTCCGACTAGCGGGACACACATTCAGTACTTC	CASSPTSGTHIQYF
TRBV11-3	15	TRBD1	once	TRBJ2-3	TGTGCCAGCAGCCCAGGACAGGGGGCCACAGATACGCAGTATTTT	CASSPGQGATDTQYF
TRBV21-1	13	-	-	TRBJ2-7	TGTGCCGCCCGACGGGGGGGCACCTACGAGCAGTACTTC	CAARRGGTYEQYF
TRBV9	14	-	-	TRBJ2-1	TGTGCCAGCAGCGTAGCGCCTAGCGCAAATGAGCAGTTCTTC	CASSVAPSANEQFF
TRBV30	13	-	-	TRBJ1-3	TGTGCCTGGACTACAGGTCACGGAAACACCATATATTTT	CAWTTGHGNTIYF
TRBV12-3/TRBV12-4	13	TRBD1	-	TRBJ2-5	TGTGCCAGCAGCCGGACAGGGGAAGAGACCCAGTACTTC	CASSRTGEETQYF
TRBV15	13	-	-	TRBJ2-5	TGTGCCACCAGCAGAGAAGGAGAAGAGACCCAGTACTTC	CATSREGEETQYF
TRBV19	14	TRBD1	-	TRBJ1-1	TGTGCCAGTAGCCGGACAGGAGCGAACACTGAAGCTTTCTTT	CASSRTGANTEAFF
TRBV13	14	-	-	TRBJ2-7	TGTGCCAGCAGCTTAATAGGCGGAGACTACGAGCAGTACTTC	CASSLIGGDYEQYF
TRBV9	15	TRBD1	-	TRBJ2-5	TGTGCCAGCAGCGTAGGCGGGACAGGGCAAGAGACCCAGTACTTC	CASSVGGTGQETQYF